One and the same sample provided the 23 T cell receptor beta chains below, sequenced in a study of blood T cell repertoires in COVID-19. Sequencing was performed with immunoSEQ multiplex PCR; in TCRdb, only in-frame clones are kept and a portion is missing. The data contain approximately 150,000 clones, around 90% of them singletons. Specimen: peripheral blood. The receptors stem from a human donor in a cohort sampled during active COVID-19.

The rearrangement uses TRBV6-5 and TRBJ1-5; D is uncertain. The CDR3 runs to 13 residues. Trimming removed 3 bases from V and 10 bases from J, with 13 bases in between. The germline V gene encodes CDR1 MNHEY and CDR2 SVGAGI. CDR3 protein: CASSYNRHGPQHF. CDR3 DNA: TGTGCCAGCAGTTATAACCGACATGGCCCCCAGCATTTT.

V gene TRBV2 combines with J gene TRBJ2-1; 12 nucleotides agree with TRBD2. The CDR3 is made up of 22 amino acids. Trimming cost V 6 bases and J 2 bases; bases outside gene matches: 23. Germline V gene lookup returns CDR1 SNHLY and CDR2 FYNNEI. The CDR3 sequence is CASSDILIGLAGYLLPYNEQFF. CDR3 sequence (DNA): TGTGCCAGCAGCGACATACTGATAGGACTAGCGGGATACCTATTACCCTACAATGAGCAGTTCTTC.

The chain couples TRBV5-1 to TRBJ1-1; TRBD1 might be the D (5 bases). Germline loops: CDR1 SGHRS, CDR2 YFSETQ. CDR3 size: 15 residues. Deletions cut 0 bases from V and 1 base from J, with 10 bases between. The CDR3 DNA reads TGCGCCAGCAGCTTGGAGTTTACAGGGAACACTGAAGCTTTCTTT. The encoded protein is CASSLEFTGNTEAFF.

The V and J genes are TRBV30 and TRBJ1-1, with unresolved D. Germline V gives CDR1 GTSNPN, CDR2 SVGIG (reference sequence). The V end lost 2 bases, the J end lost 3 bases, and 10 bases lay between the germline ends. The CDR3 is 13 amino acids. The CDR3 region has the DNA TGTGCCTGGAGTACTTTGTCGGACACTGAAGCTTTCTTT. Encoded protein: CAWSTLSDTEAFF.

In its sample, this clone was seen a few times. This rearrangement joins TRBV27 to TRBJ1-3, with 9 bases aligning to TRBD1. Germline values: CDR1 MNHEY, CDR2 SMNVEV (reference sequence). V trimming: 2 bases; J trimming: 4 bases; junction bases outside the gene matches: 9. The CDR3 runs to 17 residues. The CDR3 reads CASSLRLPGQGGNTIYF. CDR3 nucleotides: TGTGCCAGCAGTTTACGTTTGCCGGGACAGGGAGGAAACACCATATATTTT.

This rearrangement joins TRBV28 to TRBJ1-6, with 10 nucleotides matching TRBD1. Germline V gives CDR1 MDHEN, CDR2 SYDVKM. This CDR3 is 17 amino acids long. The J segment lost 6 bases and the V segment lost 1 base, leaving 6 bases of the junction unmatched. The CDR3 here is CASSLYQGQGSNSPLHF. The CDR3, as DNA: TGTGCCAGCAGTTTATATCAGGGACAGGGGAGTAATTCACCCCTCCACTTT.

The genes are TRBV28 and TRBJ2-7; D gene ambiguous. Germline values: CDR1 MDHEN, CDR2 SYDVKM. This CDR3 contains 13 residues. Trimming removed 6 bases at V and 2 bases at J, with 11 bases between. DNA for the CDR3: TGTGCCAGCAGCACACACAACCCCTACGAGCAGTACTTC. This encodes CASSTHNPYEQYF. The whole variable domain, remainder taken from reference TRBV28 and TRBJ2-7, is DVKVTQSSRYLVKRTGEKVFLECVQDMDHENMFWYRQDPGLGLRLIYFSYDVKMKEKGDIPEGYSVSREKKERFSLILESASTNQTSMYLCASSTHNPYEQYFGPGTRLTVT.

The chain uses TRBV5-1 and TRBJ2-7; perhaps TRBD2 as D (6 bases). Germline-derived CDR1 and CDR2 are SGHRS and YFSETQ. V lost 3 bases and J lost 1, with 14 bases in between. This CDR3 contains 15 residues. CDR3 region: CASSSYFRESYEQYF. CDR3 in DNA: TGCGCCAGCAGCTCCTACTTCCGGGAGTCCTACGAGCAGTACTTC.

This clone was seen a few times. The V gene is TRBV5-1, the J gene TRBJ2-5, with D tentatively TRBD1 (5 bases). This CDR3 region has 15 residues. Per the germline V gene, CDR1 is SGHRS and CDR2 is YFSETQ. The V end was cut by 0 bases, the J end by 2 bases, with 11 bases between. The CDR3 is CASSLDWGSQETQYF. The CDR3 bases are TGCGCCAGCAGCTTGGACTGGGGCAGTCAAGAGACCCAGTACTTC.

The CDR3, as DNA: TGTGCCAGCAGTCTTGGAGTACCCACAGATACGCAGTATTTT. It codes for CASSLGVPTDTQYF. The rearrangement links TRBV27 to TRBJ2-3; D gene ambiguous. The CDR3 sequence is 14 residues long. CDR1 is MNHEY, CDR2 SMNVEV, per germline (reference sequence). V was trimmed by 5 bases and J by 2 bases, leaving 11 bases between them.

The rearrangement links TRBV4-2 to TRBJ1-1; D unresolved. The CDR3 length is 15 residues. CDR1 is LGHNA and CDR2 is YNFKEQ in the germline V gene. Trimming cost V 0 bases and J 5 bases, with 13 bases left between them. This CDR3 is CASSQDPRRPTEAFF. In DNA form, the CDR3 reads TGTGCCAGCAGCCAAGATCCGCGGAGGCCGACTGAAGCTTTCTTT.

The rearrangement uses TRBV5-1 and TRBJ2-4, with 10 positions matching TRBD2. The V segment lost 4 bases and the J segment 2 bases; nucleotides outside the gene matches: 6. Germline V gene data show CDR1 as SGHRS and CDR2 as YFSETQ. This CDR3 has 16 residues. The CDR3 loop is CASSPSGGASKNIQYF. CDR3 bases: TGCGCCAGCAGCCCCAGCGGGGGGGCGTCCAAAAACATTCAGTACTTC.

The V call is TRBV19, the J call TRBJ1-2; a weak D match, TRBD1 (6 bases). V was cut by 1 base and J by 9 bases, with 18 bases left in between. The germline V gene has CDR1 LNHDA and CDR2 SQIVND (reference sequence). The CDR3 contains 15 residues. CDR3 sequence reads: CASSIGPTGIGSYTF. The CDR3 DNA sequence: TGTGCCAGTAGTATAGGGCCTACAGGGATCGGCAGCTACACCTTC.

The chain joins TRBV27 to TRBJ2-1; 8 bases fit TRBD2. V dropped 6 bases and J dropped 5; count of bases not matched to a gene: 6. The CDR3 is 14 residues long. The germline V gene encodes CDR1 MNHEY and CDR2 SMNVEV (reference sequence). CDR3 sequence: CASSPRGVNNEQFF. DNA for the CDR3: TGTGCCAGCAGCCCGCGGGGGGTTAACAATGAGCAGTTCTTC.

V usage is TRBV19 and J usage is TRBJ1-2, with TRBD1 identical over 9 bases. CDR1 and CDR2 from the germline V gene are LNHDA and SQIVND (reference sequence). Trimming at V came to 5 bases and at J to 2 bases, leaving 3 bases not matched to a gene. The CDR3 consists of 14 residues. As DNA, the CDR3 is TGTGCCAGTAGTCGGGACAGGGCAAACTATGGCTACACCTTC. Translated, it gives CASSRDRANYGYTF.

The chain combines TRBV20-1 with TRBJ2-7; no reliable D call. The CDR3 totals 11 residues. Germline loops: CDR1 DFQATT, CDR2 SNEGSKA (reference sequence). The V end lost 5 bases, the J end lost 4 bases, and 9 bases lay between the germline ends. CDR3 in amino acids: CSAQVLYEQYF. For the CDR3, the DNA is TGCAGTGCTCAAGTCCTATACGAGCAGTACTTC.

This chain connects TRBV28 to TRBJ2-5; D uncertain. CDR3 size: 13 residues. V was cut by 8 bases and J by 2 bases, with 12 bases left in between. Germline CDR1 MDHEN, CDR2 SYDVKM. The CDR3 loop reads CASSWVQQETQYF. The DNA of the CDR3 is TGTGCCAGCTCCTGGGTACAGCAAGAGACCCAGTACTTC.

The V and J genes are TRBV5-1 and TRBJ2-3, with 11 nucleotides matching TRBD1. In germline, CDR1 is SGHRS, CDR2 YFSETQ. J lost 2 bases, V lost 2 bases, and 4 bases had no gene match. The CDR3 has 16 amino acids. The CDR3 region is CASSFGQGAFTDTQYF. The CDR3, as DNA: TGCGCCAGCAGCTTCGGACAGGGGGCGTTCACAGATACGCAGTATTTT.

The chain is built from TRBV5-6 and TRBJ2-7; the match to TRBD1 covers 8 bases. In germline, CDR1 is SGHDT, CDR2 YYEEEE. The CDR3 covers 13 residues. V shed 9 bases and J 0 bases; nucleotides not matched to a gene: 5. DNA of the CDR3: TGTGCCACCTATGGACAGGGCTCCTACGAGCAGTACTTC. Protein product: CATYGQGSYEQYF.

The chain has TRBV5-1 and TRBJ1-1; D might be TRBD1 (5 bases). This CDR3 contains 15 residues. Germline V gene lookup returns CDR1 SGHRS and CDR2 YFSETQ. Trimming pared 4 bases from V and 3 bases from J, leaving 16 bases between. The CDR3 protein is CASSTPGGTDTEAFF. CDR3 nucleotide sequence: TGCGCCAGCAGCACCCCGGGGGGGACGGACACTGAAGCTTTCTTT.

This chain joins TRBV28 and TRBJ1-6; 8 bases are a match to TRBD1. Germline CDR1 reads MDHEN; CDR2 reads SYDVKM. The CDR3 has 13 amino acids. With 3 bases clipped from V and 10 bases from J, the junction kept 2 bases outside the gene matches. The chain's CDR3 is CASSLDRDSPLHF. The CDR3 DNA follows: TGTGCCAGCAGTTTGGACAGGGACTCACCCCTCCACTTT.

This rearrangement joins TRBV24-1 to TRBJ2-7; D may be TRBD2 (5 bases). The CDR3 has 13 residues. V lost 5 bases to trimming and J lost 1 base, with 8 bases between them. Germline lookup yields CDR1 KGHDR and CDR2 SFDVKD. CDR3 protein: CATSGGRSYEQYF. The CDR3 coding sequence is TGTGCCACCAGTGGAGGGCGATCCTACGAGCAGTACTTC.

This sequence joins TRBV28 and TRBJ1-1; D is undetermined. This CDR3 region has 12 residues. V was cut by 6 bases and J by 8 bases, with 13 bases left in between. Germline V gives CDR1 MDHEN, CDR2 SYDVKM. The CDR3 DNA reads as TGTGCCAGCAGCCCGGCGGGGAGAGAAGCTTTCTTT. Translated: CASSPAGREAFF.